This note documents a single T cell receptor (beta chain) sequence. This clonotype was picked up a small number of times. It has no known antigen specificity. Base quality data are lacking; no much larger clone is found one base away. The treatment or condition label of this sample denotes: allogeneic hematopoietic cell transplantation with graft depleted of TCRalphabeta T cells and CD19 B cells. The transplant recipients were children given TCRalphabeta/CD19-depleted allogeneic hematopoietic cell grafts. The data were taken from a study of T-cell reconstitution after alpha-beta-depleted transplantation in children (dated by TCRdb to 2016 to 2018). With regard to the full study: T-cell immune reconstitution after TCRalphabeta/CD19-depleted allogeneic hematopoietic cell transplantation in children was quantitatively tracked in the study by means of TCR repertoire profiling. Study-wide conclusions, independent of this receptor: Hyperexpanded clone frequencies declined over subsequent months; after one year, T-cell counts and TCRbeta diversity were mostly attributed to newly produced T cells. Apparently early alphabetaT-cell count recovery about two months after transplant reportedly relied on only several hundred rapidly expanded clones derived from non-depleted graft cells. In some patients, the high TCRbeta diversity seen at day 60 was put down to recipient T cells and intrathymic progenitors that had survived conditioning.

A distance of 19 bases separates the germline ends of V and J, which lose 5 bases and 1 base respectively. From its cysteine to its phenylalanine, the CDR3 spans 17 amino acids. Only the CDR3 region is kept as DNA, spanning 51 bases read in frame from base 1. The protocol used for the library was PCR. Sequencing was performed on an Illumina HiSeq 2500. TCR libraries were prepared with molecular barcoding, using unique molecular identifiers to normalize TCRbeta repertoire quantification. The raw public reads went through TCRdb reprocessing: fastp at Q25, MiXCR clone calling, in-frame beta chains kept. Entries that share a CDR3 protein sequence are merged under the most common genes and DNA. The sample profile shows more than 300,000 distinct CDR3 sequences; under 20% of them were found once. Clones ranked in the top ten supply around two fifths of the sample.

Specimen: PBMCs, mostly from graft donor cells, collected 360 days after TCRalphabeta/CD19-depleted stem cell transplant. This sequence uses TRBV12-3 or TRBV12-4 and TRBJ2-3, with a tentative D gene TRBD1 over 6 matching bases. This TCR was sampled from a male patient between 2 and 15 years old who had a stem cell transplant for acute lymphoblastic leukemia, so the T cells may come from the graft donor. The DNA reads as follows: TGTGCCAGCAGTAAAATAGTGACAGGTGCCCGCACAGATACGCAGTATTTT. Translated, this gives CASSKIVTGARTDTQYF.